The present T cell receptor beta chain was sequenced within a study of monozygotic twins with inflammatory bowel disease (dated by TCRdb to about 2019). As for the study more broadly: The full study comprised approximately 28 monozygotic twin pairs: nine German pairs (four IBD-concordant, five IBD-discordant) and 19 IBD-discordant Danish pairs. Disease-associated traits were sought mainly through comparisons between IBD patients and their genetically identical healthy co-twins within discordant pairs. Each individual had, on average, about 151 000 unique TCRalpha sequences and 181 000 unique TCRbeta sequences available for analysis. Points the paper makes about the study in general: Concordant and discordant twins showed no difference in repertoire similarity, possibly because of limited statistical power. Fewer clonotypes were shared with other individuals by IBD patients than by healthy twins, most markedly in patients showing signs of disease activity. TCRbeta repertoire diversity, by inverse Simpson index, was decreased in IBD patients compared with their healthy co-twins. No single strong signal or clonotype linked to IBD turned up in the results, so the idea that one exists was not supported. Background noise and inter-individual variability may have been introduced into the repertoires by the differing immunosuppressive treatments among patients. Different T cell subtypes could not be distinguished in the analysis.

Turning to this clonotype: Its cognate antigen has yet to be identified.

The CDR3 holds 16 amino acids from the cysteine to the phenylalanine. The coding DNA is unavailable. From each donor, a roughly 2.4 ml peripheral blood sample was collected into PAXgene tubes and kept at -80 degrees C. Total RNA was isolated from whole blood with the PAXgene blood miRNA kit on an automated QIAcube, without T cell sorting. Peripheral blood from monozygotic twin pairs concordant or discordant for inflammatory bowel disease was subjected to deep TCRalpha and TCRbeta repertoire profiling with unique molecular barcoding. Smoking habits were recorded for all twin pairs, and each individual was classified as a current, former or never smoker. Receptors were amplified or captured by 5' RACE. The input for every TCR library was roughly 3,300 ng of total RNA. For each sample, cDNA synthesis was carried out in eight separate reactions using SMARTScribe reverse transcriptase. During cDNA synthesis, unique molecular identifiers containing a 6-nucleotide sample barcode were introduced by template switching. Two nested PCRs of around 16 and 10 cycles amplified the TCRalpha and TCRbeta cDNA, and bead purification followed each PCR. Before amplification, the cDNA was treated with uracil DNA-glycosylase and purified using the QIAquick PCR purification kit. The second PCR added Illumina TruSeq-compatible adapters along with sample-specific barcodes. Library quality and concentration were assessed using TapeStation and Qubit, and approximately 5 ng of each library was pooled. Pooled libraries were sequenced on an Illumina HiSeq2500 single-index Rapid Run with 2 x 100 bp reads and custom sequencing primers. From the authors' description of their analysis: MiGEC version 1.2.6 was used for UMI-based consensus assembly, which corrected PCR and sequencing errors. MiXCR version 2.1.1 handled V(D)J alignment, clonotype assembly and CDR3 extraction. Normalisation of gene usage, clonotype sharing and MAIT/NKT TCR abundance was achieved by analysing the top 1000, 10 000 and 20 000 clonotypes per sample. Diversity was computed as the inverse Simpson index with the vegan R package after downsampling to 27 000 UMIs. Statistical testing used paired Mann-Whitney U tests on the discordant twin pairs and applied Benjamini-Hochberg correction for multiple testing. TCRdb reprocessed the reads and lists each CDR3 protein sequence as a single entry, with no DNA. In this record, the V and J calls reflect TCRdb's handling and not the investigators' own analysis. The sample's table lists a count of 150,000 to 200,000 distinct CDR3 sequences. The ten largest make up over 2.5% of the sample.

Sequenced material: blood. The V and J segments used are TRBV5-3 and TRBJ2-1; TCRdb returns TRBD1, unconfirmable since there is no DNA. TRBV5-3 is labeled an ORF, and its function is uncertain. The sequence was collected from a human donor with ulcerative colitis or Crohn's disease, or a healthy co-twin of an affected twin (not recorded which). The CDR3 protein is CARSLGGRSSYNEQFF.